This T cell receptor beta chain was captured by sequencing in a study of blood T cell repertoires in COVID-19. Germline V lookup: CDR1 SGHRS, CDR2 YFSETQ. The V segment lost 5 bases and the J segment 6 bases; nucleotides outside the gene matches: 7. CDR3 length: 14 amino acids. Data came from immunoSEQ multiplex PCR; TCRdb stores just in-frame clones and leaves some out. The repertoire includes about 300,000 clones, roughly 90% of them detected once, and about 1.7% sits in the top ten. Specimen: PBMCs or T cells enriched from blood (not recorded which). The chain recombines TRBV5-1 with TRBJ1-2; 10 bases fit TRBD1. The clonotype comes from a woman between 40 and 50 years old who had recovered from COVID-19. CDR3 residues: CASREGTGVNGYTF. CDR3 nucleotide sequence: TGCGCCAGCAGGGAAGGGACAGGGGTGAATGGCTACACCTTC.